This TCR beta chain originates from a study of identical twins. Study results and limitations: Where beta out-of-frame sequences were concerned, excess twin sharing was weaker. Among out-of-frame alpha sequences shared by twins, low generation probability occurred in excess.

Unique molecular identifiers were present on the cDNA, and a universal primer site came from template switching. TCRdb itself ran the 5' RACE reads through MiXCR, one entry per CDR3 protein. Of a few hundred thousand distinct CDR3 sequences in the sample, over 9.5% were seen once. Germline V CDR1 and CDR2: SGHNT, YYREEE (reference sequence). Trimming at V came to 2 bases and at J to 9 bases, leaving 7 bases not matched to a gene. The CDR3 extends over 15 amino acids. On this clonotype: Its antigen remains unidentified.

The TCR originated in a man between 45 and 60 years old in good health. The genes are TRBV5-4 and TRBJ2-1, with TRBD2 identical over 11 bases. Source material: memory T cells sorted from blood. The CDR3 nucleotides are TGTGCCAGCAGCTTACCGGGACTAGCGGCCGGTGAGCAGTTCTTC. Protein: CASSLPGLAAGEQFF.